This is a list of T cell receptor beta chains from one sample in a study of CD8+ T cells in alopecia areata. Profiling relied on immunoSEQ multiplex PCR, and the TCRdb table lists in-frame clones only, not all of them. The table includes some 170,000 clones, around 60% detected once. The sample consisted of CD4+ T cells sorted from blood, taken at week 0. These receptors all come from a human donor with alopecia areata. CDR3s include the opening cysteine and the closing phenylalanine or tryptophan.

v_gene	len	CDR3aa
TRBV11-2	12	CASSLDRYEQYF
TRBV29-1	14	CSFRTAANTGELFF
TRBV10-3	13	CAITEGSGFGYTF
TRBV7-9	16	CASSSFKAGRVETQYF
TRBV15	14	CATSSSSSPEPQHF
TRBV4-1	14	CASSQGLGNSPLHF
TRBV15	13	CATSRGGGNGYTF
TRBV6-6	14	CASSYGGRGETQYF
TRBV29-1	8	CSASEAFF
TRBV12-5	12	CASGFDRGGYTF
TRBV29-1	15	CSVVTGTSGSGELFF
TRBV18	14	CASSPQGGNQPQHF
TRBV29-1	14	CSSSSGGGLMEAFF
TRBV29-1	15	CSVDRLKYSNYGYTF
TRBV7-6	11	CASRQLETQYF
TRBV29-1	14	CSVGGLSGDQPQHF
TRBV29-1	13	CSVEGQGYHEQYF
TRBV7-9	10	CASSGETQYF
TRBV5-1	13	CASSRVIQETQYF
TRBV9	15	CASSVAGMGTDTQYF
TRBV4-2	15	CASSQGLVSDYEQHF
TRBV27	15	CASSLSGQGAGEQFF
TRBV5-1	16	CASSSSGTPGDSPLHF
TRBV30	14	CAWSGAPRGDTQYF
TRBV29-1	14	CSVGQGGRQETQYF
TRBV25-1	14	CASSDQYELYGYTF
TRBV29-1	13	CSALGTGSTEAFF
TRBV10-3	15	CAISAGQGVNTEAFF
TRBV29-1	17	CSVEEGWASGAADTQYF
TRBV29-1	13	CSVRQGGGYEQYF
TRBV5-1	17	CASSLEPGLATQETQYF
TRBV7-9	15	CASSLTQATNEKLFF
TRBV15	12	CATSRDFATQYF
TRBV5-1	12	CASSTGTYEQYF
TRBV10-3	11	CAISDSDFRYF
TRBV11-2	16	CASSPGGSHESYGYTF
TRBV29-1	11	CSVRGPGELFF
TRBV29-1	14	CSARDPLGTGELFF
TRBV7-9	15	CASSSSGGSTDTQYF
TRBV4-1	13	CASSPRGDYGYTF
TRBV4-1	15	CASSIPGLAGGEQYF
TRBV5-1	14	CASSFTGISYEQYF
TRBV7-8	14	CASSTRTGAYEQYF
TRBV6-6	13	CASGWGVDQPQHF
TRBV4-1	13	CASSLRTGDEQYF
TRBV2	12	CASSETLHIQYF